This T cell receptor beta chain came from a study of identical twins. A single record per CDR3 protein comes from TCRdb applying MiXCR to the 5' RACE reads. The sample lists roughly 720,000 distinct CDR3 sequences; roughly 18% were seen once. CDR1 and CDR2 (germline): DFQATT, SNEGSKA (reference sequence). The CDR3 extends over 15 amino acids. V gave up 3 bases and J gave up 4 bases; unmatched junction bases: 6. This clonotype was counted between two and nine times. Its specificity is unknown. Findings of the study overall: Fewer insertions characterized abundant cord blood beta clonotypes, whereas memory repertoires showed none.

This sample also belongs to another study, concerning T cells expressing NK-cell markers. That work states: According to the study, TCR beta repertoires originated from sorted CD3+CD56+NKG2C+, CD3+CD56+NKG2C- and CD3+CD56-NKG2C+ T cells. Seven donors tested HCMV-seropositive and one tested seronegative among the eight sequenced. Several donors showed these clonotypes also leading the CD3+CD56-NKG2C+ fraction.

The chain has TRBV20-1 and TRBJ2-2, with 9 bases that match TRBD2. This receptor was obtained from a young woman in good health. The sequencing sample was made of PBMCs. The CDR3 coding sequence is TGCAGTGCTAGTACCAGCGGGGGGTTCACCGGGGAGCTGTTTTTT. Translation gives CSASTSGGFTGELFF.